This T cell receptor beta chain derives from a study of CD8+CD57+ T cells in acquired aplastic anemia. Study-level results: The study identified roughly 31 CD8+ CDR3 sequences shared by patients and controls.

Profiles of TCR beta VDJ and CDR3 were generated from a genomic DNA template. One entry per CDR3 protein results from TCRdb running MiXCR on the reads. The data show more than 200,000 distinct CDR3 sequences, roughly 50% seen once. This clonotype came up many times. Its specificity is not known. CDR1 LNHDA and CDR2 SQIVND come from the germline V gene (reference sequence). This CDR3 region has 13 residues. J was trimmed by 5 bases and V by 6 bases; bases with no gene match: 4. Previously, flow cytometry had revealed CD8+CD57+ cell expansion in the patients chosen for sequencing. The cohort consisted entirely of patients having severe acquired aplastic anemia.

The receptor comes from a human donor with aplastic anemia. The sequencing input was sorted CD4+, CD8+, or CD8+CD57+ T cells (not recorded which) from PBMCs. The chain recombines TRBV19 with TRBJ1-2; TRBD1 agrees at 9 bases. The CDR3 loop reads CASRTGTGYGYTF. The CDR3 bases are TGTGCCAGTAGAACAGGGACAGGGTATGGCTACACCTTC. The full variable domain, its missing parts supplied by reference TRBV19 and TRBJ1-2, is DGGITQSPKYLFRKEGQNVTLSCEQNLNHDAMYWYRQDPGQGLRLIYYSQIVNDFQKGDIAEGYSVSREKKESFPLTVTSAQKNPTAFYLCASRTGTGYGYTFGSGTRLTVV.